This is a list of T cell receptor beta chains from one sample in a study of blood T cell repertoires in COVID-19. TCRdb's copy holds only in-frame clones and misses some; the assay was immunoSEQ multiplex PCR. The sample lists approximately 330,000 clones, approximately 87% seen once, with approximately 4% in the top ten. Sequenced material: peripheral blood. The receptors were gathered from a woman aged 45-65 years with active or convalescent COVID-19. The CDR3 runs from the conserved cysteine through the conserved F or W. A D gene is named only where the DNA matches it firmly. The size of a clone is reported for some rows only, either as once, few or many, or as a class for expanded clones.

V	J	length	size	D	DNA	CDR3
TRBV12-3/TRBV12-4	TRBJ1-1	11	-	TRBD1	TGTGCCAGCCGGACAGGCCCTGAAGCTTTCTTT	CASRTGPEAFF
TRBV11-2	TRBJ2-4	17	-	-	TGTGCCAGCAGCTTAGGGCCCCCCAGGGTAGCCAAAAACATTCAGTACTTC	CASSLGPPRVAKNIQYF
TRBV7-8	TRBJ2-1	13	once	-	TGTGCCAGCAGCTTAGGGACAGCGAATGAGCAGTTCTTC	CASSLGTANEQFF
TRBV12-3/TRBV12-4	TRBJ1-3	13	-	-	TGTGCCAGCACTAGGAACTCTGGAAACACCATATATTTT	CASTRNSGNTIYF
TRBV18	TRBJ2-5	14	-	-	TGTGCCAGCTCACCAGCGAATTCGGCGGGGACCCAGTACTTC	CASSPANSAGTQYF
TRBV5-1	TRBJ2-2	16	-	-	TGCGCCAGCACCGCGGGCCTATCCCCGAACACCGGGGAGCTGTTTTTT	CASTAGLSPNTGELFF
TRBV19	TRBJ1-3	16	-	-	TGTGCCAGTAGTAGCCGACAGGTCGACTCTGGAAACACCATATATTTT	CASSSRQVDSGNTIYF
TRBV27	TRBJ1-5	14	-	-	TGTGCCAGCAGTTTGGCACCGCTTAATCAGCCCCAGCATTTT	CASSLAPLNQPQHF
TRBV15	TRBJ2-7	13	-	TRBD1	TGTGCCACCAGCCGAACAGGGGATAACGAGCAGTACTTC	CATSRTGDNEQYF
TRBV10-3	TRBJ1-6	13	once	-	TGTGCCATCAGTGAGATAGGGGGTTCACCCCTCCACTTT	CAISEIGGSPLHF
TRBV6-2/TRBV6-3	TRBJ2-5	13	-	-	TGTGCCAGCAGTTACCTAGATGTGGGGACCCAGTACTTC	CASSYLDVGTQYF
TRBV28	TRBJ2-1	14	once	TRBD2	TGTGCCAGCAGTTCGGCCGGGACTAGTGGTGAGCAGTTCTTC	CASSSAGTSGEQFF
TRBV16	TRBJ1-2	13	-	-	TGTGCCAGCAGCCAATATGCAGGCTATGGCTACACCTTC	CASSQYAGYGYTF
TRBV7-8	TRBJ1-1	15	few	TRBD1	TGTGCCAGCAGCCATCCAGGGGGCATGGGCACTGAAGCTTTCTTT	CASSHPGGMGTEAFF
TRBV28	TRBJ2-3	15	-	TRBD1	TGTGCCAGCAGTTTGAGGACAGGACGCACAGATACGCAGTATTTT	CASSLRTGRTDTQYF
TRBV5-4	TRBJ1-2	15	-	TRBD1	TGTGCCAGCAGCGTTAACAGGGGCCTAGGGCGCGGCTACACCTTC	CASSVNRGLGRGYTF
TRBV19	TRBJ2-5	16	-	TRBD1	TGTGCCAGTAGTATGCTACCGGGACAGGGAATGGAGACCCAGTACTTC	CASSMLPGQGMETQYF
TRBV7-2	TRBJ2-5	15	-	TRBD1	TGTGCCAGCAGCCCCGGACAGGGGGCACAAGAGACCCAGTACTTC	CASSPGQGAQETQYF
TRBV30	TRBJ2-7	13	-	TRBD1	TGTGCCTGGAGTGCGAGACAGGGTGGTGAGCAGTACTTC	CAWSARQGGEQYF
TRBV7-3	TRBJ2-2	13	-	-	TGTGCCAGCAGCTCTGACTCTACCGGGGAGCTGTTTTTT	CASSSDSTGELFF
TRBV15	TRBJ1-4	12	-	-	TGTGCCACCAGCGGAGGTCTTGAAAAACTGTTTTTT	CATSGGLEKLFF
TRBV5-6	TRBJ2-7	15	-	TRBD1	TGTGCCAGCAGCTTAGGGGACAGAGTGTCCTACGAGCAGTACTTC	CASSLGDRVSYEQYF